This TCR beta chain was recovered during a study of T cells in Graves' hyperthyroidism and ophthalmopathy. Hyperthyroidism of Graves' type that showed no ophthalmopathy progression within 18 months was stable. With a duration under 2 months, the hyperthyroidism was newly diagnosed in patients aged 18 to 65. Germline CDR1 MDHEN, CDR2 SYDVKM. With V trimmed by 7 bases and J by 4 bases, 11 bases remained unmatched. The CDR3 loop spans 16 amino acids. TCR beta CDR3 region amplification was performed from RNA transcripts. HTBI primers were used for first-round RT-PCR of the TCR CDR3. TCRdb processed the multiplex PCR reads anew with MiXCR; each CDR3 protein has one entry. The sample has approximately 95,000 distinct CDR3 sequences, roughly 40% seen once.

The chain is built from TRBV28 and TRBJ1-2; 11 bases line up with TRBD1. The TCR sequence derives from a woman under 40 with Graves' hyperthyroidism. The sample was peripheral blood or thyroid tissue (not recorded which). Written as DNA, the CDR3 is TGTGCCAGCACCGGGACAGGGGGGTCCTTGCGCTATGGCTACACCTTC. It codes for CASTGTGGSLRYGYTF.